This entry describes one TCR beta chain. Antigen: not known. Here immunoSEQ multiplex PCR was the method, and the copy in TCRdb shows in-frame clones only, minus some. The sample carries 60,000 to 75,000 clones, about four fifths recorded once. The sample comes from a study of OX40 agonist ivuxolimab in advanced cancers. Study-level information: Every 2 weeks, patients received ivuxolimab intravenously, dosed at 0.01 to 10 mg/kg. Checkpoint inhibitors had been given previously to roughly 40% of patients. Study observations and caveats: By week 6 at 0.1 to 3.0 mg/kg, blood CD4+ and CD8+ T cells had expanded clonally.

Per germline, CDR1 SGHNT and CDR2 YENEEA. The CDR3 covers 16 residues. J was trimmed by 0 bases and V by 5 bases; bases with no gene match: 2. The chain recombines TRBV11-3 with TRBJ2-6, with 9 bases aligning to TRBD1. The receptor was isolated from an adult with an advanced solid tumor such as melanoma, head and neck, liver or kidney cancer. The sequencing here drew on CD4+ or CD8+ T cells sorted from blood, taken in a trial of the OX40 agonist ivuxolimab. CDR3 nucleotides: TGTGCCAGCAGCGTGACAGGGGGCTCTGGGGCCAACGTCCTGACTTTC. The encoded protein is CASSVTGGSGANVLTF.